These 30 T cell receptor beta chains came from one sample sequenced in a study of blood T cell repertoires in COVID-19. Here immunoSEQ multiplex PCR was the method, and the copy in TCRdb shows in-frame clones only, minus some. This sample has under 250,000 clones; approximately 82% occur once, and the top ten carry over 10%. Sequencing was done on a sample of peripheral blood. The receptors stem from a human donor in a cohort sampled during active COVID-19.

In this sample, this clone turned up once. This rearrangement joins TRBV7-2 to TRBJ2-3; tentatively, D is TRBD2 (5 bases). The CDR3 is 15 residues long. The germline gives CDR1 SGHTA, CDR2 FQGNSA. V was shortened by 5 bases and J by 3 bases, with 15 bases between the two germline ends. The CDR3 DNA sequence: TGTGCCAGCAGCCAACGGTCTAGCTCGACAGATACGCAGTATTTT. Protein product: CASSQRSSSTDTQYF.

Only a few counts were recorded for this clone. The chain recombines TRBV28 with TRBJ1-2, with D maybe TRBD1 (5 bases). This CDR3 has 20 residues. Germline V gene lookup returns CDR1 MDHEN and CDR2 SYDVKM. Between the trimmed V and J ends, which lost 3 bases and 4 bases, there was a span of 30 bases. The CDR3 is CASSFPTLRSGRGAAYGYTF. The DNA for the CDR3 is TGTGCCAGCAGTTTTCCTACATTAAGGTCGGGGAGGGGAGCAGCCTATGGCTACACCTTC.

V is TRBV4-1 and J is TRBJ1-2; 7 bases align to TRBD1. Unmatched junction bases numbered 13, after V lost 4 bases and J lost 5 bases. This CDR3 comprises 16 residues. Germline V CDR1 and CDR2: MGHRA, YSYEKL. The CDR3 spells CASSRYPDRWRYGYTF. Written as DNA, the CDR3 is TGCGCCAGCAGCCGCTATCCGGACAGGTGGCGTTATGGCTACACCTTC.

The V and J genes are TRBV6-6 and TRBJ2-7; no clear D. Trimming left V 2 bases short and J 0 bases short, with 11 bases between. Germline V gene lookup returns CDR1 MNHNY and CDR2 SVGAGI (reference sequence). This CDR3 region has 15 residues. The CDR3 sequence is CASSYPHWSSYEQYF. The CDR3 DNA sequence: TGTGCCAGCAGTTACCCTCATTGGAGCTCCTACGAGCAGTACTTC.

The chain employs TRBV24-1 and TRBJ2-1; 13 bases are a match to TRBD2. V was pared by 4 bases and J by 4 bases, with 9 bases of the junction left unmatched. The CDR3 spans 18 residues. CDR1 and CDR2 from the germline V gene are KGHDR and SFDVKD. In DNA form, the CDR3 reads TGTGCCACCAGTGACCCAACCGGGACTAGCGGGGATTACAATGAGCAGTTCTTC. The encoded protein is CATSDPTGTSGDYNEQFF.

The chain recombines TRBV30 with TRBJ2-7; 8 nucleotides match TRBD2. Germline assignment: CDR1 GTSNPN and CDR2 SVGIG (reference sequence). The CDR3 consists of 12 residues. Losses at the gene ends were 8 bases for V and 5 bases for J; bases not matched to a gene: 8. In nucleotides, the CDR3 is TGTGCCGGCGGGGGGAATTGGGACGAGCAGTACTTC. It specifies CAGGGNWDEQYF.

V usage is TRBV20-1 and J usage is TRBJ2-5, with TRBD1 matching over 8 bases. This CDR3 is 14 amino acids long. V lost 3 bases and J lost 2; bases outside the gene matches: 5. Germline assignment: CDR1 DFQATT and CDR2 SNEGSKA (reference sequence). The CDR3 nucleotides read TGCAGTGCTAGTCACAGGGGGAAACAAGAGACCCAGTACTTC. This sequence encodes CSASHRGKQETQYF.

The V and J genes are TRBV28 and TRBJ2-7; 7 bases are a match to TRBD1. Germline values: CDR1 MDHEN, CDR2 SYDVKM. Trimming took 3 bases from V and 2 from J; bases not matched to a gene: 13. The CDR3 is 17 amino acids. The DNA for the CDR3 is TGTGCCAGCAGTTTTATAGGGGCCGGACAGGTCCCCTACGAGCAGTACTTC. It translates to CASSFIGAGQVPYEQYF. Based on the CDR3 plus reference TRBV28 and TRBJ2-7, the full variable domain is DVKVTQSSRYLVKRTGEKVFLECVQDMDHENMFWYRQDPGLGLRLIYFSYDVKMKEKGDIPEGYSVSREKKERFSLILESASTNQTSMYLCASSFIGAGQVPYEQYFGPGTRLTVT.

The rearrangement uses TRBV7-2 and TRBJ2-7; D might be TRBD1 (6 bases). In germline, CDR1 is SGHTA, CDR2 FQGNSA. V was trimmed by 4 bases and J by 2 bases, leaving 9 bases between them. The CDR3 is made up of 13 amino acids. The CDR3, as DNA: TGTGCCAGCAGCTGGGACACTGCCTACGAGCAGTACTTC. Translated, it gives CASSWDTAYEQYF.

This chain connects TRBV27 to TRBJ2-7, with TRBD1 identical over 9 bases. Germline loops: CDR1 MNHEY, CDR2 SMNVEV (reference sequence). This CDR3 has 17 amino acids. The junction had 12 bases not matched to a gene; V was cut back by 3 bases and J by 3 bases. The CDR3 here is CASSFRTLSGQGYEQYF. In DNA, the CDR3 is TGTGCCAGCAGTTTTAGGACGTTGTCGGGACAGGGCTACGAGCAGTACTTC.

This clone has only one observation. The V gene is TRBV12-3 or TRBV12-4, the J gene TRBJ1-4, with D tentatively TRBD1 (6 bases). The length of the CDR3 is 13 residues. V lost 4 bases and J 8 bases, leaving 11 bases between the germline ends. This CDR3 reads CASSSQGKEKLFF. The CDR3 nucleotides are TGTGCCAGCAGTTCCCAGGGGAAGGAAAAACTGTTTTTT.

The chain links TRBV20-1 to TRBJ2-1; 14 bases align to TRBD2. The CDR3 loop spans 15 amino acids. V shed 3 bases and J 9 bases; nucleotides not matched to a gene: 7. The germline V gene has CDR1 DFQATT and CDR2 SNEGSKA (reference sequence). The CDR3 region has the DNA TGCAGTGCTAGTGTGGGACTAGCGGGAGTCGCTGAGCAGTTCTTC. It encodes CSASVGLAGVAEQFF.

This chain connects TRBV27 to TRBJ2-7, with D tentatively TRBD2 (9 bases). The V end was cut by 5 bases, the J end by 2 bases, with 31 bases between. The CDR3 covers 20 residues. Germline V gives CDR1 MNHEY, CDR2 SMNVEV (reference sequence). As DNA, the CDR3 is TGTGCCAGCAGTCCCGGGACAGGCTCCCTTGTGCTAGCGGGGCCCTACGAGCAGTACTTC. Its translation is CASSPGTGSLVLAGPYEQYF.

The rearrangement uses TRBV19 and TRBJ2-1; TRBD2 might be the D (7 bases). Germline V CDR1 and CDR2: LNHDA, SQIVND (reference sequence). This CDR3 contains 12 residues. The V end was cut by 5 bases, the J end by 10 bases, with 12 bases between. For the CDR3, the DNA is TGTGCCAGTAGTCCCGGGGGGCGGGAGCAGTTCTTC. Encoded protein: CASSPGGREQFF.

Written as DNA, the CDR3 is TGCAGCGTTCGGCGGATGGCGGGTGAGCAGTTCTTC. Translating gives CSVRRMAGEQFF. The chain is built from TRBV29-1 and TRBJ2-1, with a tentative D call TRBD2 (5 bases). Germline V gene data show CDR1 as SQVTM and CDR2 as ANQGSEA. Trimming shortened V by 5 bases and J by 9 bases, and 14 bases separated the two germline ends. CDR3 size: 12 residues.

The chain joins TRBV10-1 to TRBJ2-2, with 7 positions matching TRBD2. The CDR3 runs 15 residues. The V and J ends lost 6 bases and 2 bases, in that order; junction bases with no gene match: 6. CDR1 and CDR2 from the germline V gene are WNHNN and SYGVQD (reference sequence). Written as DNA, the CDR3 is TGCGCCAGCAGCATGGGGGGGGATAACACCGGGGAGCTGTTTTTT. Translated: CASSMGGDNTGELFF.

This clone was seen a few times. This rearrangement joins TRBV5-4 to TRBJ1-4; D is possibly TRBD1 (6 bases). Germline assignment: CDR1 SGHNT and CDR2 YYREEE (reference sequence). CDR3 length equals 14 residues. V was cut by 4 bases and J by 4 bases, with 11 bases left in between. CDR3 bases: TGTGCCAGCAGCACGGGACAAAATAATGAAAAACTGTTTTTT. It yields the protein CASSTGQNNEKLFF. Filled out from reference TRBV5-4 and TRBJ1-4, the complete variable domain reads ETGVTQSPTHLIKTRGQQVTLRCSSQSGHNTVSWYQQALGQGPQFIFQYYREEENGRGNFPPRFSGLQFPNYSSELNVNALELDDSALYLCASSTGQNNEKLFFGSGTQLSVL.

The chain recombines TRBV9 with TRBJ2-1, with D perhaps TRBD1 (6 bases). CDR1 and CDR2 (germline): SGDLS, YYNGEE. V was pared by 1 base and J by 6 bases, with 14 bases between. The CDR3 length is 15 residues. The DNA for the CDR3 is TGTGCCAGCAGCGTATCTTGGACAGCACCCAATGAGCAGTTCTTC. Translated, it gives CASSVSWTAPNEQFF. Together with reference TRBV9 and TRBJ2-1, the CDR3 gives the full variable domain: DSGVTQTPKHLITATGQRVTLRCSPRSGDLSVYWYQQSLDQGLQFLIQYYNGEERAKGNILERFSAQQFPDLHSELNLSSLELGDSALYFCASSVSWTAPNEQFFGPGTRLTVL.

In DNA, the CDR3 is TGTGCCAGCAGCTCAAGGGACAGGGCGGGGTATGGCTACACCTTC. The encoded protein is CASSSRDRAGYGYTF. The genes are TRBV7-8 and TRBJ1-2; TRBD1 matches at 9 bases. With 4 bases clipped from V and 5 bases from J, the junction kept 8 bases outside the gene matches. The CDR3 totals 15 residues. Germline V CDR1 and CDR2: SGHVS, FQNEAQ.

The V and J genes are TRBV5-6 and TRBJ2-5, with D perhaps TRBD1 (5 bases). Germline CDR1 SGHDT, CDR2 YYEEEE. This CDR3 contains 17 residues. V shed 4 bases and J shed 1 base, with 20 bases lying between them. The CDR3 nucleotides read TGTGCCAGCAGCGGAACCTATGGGGCAGCCGCCCAAGAGACCCAGTACTTC. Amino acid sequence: CASSGTYGAAAQETQYF.

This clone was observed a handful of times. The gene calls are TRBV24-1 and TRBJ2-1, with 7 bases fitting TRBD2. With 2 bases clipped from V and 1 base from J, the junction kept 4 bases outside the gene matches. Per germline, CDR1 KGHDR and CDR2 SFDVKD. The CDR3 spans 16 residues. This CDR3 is CATSDSLAPSYNEQFF. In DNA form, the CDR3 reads TGTGCCACCAGTGATTCACTAGCGCCTTCCTACAATGAGCAGTTCTTC.

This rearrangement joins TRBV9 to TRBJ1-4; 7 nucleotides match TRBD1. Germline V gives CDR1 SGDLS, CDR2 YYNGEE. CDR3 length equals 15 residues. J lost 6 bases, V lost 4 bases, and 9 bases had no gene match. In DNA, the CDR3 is TGTGCCAGCAGCCCACGGACAGGAAGGGATGAAAAACTGTTTTTT. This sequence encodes CASSPRTGRDEKLFF. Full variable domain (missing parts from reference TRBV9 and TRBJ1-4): DSGVTQTPKHLITATGQRVTLRCSPRSGDLSVYWYQQSLDQGLQFLIQYYNGEERAKGNILERFSAQQFPDLHSELNLSSLELGDSALYFCASSPRTGRDEKLFFGSGTQLSVL.

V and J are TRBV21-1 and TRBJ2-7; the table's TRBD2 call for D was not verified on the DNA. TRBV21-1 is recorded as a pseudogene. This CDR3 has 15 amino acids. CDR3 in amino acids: CASSNPSGGYYEQYF. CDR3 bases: TGTGCCAGCAGCAATCCAAGCGGGGGATACTACGAGCAGTACTTC.

The CDR3 region has the DNA TGTGCCAGCAGTTCGGGACAGGGAACTGAAGCTTTCTTT. Translation gives CASSSGQGTEAFF. The chain is built from TRBV12-3 or TRBV12-4 and TRBJ1-1; TRBD1 aligns across 9 bases. The CDR3 runs 13 residues. V lost 4 bases to trimming and J lost 5 bases; unmatched junction nucleotides: 2.

The CDR3 sequence: CASSLSRGGSEKLFF. CDR3 coding DNA: TGTGCCAGCAGTTTGTCGCGGGGGGGGAGTGAAAAACTGTTTTTT. This chain uses TRBV27 with TRBJ1-4; the D gene is possibly TRBD1 (5 bases). The length of the CDR3 is 15 residues. V was shortened by 3 bases and J by 7 bases, with 15 bases between the two germline ends. Germline V gene sequence: CDR1 MNHEY, CDR2 SMNVEV (reference sequence).

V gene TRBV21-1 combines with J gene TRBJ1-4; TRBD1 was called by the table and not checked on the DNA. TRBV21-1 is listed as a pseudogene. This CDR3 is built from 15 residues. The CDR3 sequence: CASSNWTTTNEKLFF. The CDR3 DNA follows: TGTGCCAGCAGCAACTGGACAACGACTAATGAAAAACTGTTTTTT.

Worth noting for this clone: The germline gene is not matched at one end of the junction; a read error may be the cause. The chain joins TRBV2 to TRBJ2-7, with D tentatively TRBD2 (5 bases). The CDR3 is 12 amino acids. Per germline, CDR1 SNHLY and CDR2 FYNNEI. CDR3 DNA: TGTGCCAGCAGTGAAGCGCTGCTAGCAGTCCCCTTC. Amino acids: CASSEALLAVPF.

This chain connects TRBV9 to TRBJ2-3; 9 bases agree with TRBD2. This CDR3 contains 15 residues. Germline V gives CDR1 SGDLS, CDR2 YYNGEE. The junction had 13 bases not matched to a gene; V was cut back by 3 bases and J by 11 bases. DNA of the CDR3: TGTGCCAGCAGCGCATCGACTAGCGGCTATAAGGGGCAGTATTTT. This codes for CASSASTSGYKGQYF.

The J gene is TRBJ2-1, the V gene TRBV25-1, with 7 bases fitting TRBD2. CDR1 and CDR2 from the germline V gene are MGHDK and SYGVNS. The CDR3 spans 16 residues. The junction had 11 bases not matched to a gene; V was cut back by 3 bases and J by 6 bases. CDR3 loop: CASSEGGGSLGNEQFF. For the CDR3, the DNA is TGTGCCAGCAGTGAGGGCGGCGGGAGCTTGGGCAATGAGCAGTTCTTC. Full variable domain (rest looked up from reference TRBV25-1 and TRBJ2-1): EADIYQTPRYLVIGTGKKITLECSQTMGHDKMYWYQQDPGMELHLIHYSYGVNSTEKGDLSSESTVSRIRTEHFPLTLESARPSHTSQYLCASSEGGGSLGNEQFFGPGTRLTVL.

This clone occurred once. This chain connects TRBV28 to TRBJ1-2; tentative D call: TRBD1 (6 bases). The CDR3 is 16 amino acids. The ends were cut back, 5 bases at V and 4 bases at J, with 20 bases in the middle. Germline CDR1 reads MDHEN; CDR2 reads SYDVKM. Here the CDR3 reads CASSGRGHPMLYGYTF. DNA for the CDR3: TGTGCCAGCAGTGGACGGGGACACCCGATGCTCTATGGCTACACCTTC.